This TCR beta chain appears in the sequencing data of a study of blood T cells in healthy people across ages. Next came a second PCR, run for about 7 to 12 cycles, which used a sample-barcoded 5' primer along with a J-beta primer mix. TCRdb independently ran MiXCR on the 5' RACE reads; one entry per CDR3 protein. Here the sample spans 650,000 to 1,000,000 distinct CDR3 sequences, more than 35% being singletons. Study-wide results and caveats: Long-lived donors exceeded aged donors in naive CD4+ cells and diversity. Diversity of TCR beta correlated strongly with naive T cell percentage.

For this clonotype: What it binds is unknown.

The CDR3 is 15 residues long. Germline trimming cut 6 bases from V and 5 bases from J; bases unmatched to any gene: 8. Germline-derived CDR1 and CDR2 are SGHVS and FQNEAQ. It was around 9 milliliters of peripheral blood that were drawn from each donor. The receptor was isolated from a man at least 80 years old in good health. The sample taken for sequencing was blood. This sequence joins TRBV7-8 and TRBJ2-1, with 9 nucleotides matching TRBD1. In DNA, the CDR3 is TGTGCCAGCAGGGGGTTGACAGGGGGAAACAATGAGCAGTTCTTC. Its protein product is CASRGLTGGNNEQFF.